Sequencing of this T cell receptor (beta chain) was carried out in a study of shared clonotypes between healthy human individuals. Study-level findings and limits: Relative to their counterparts shared across all four donors, non-shared clonotypes exhibited diminished generation probabilities.

Assay used: immunoSEQ multiplex PCR; TCRdb lists only in-frame clones, some missing. Counted here are 2,500,000 or so clones, around 92% occurring once; the ten biggest clones make up around 0.35%. On this clone: Its antigen is as yet unknown.

The study separated CD4+ cells into CD45RA+ naive and CD45RA-negative memory subsets. This sequence originates from a man younger than 35 in good health. Some clones in this sample may be carry-over from other donors' samples. Input material: naive CD4+ T cells from PBMCs. Documented subset: CD45RA+ positively selected.

CDR3 bases: TGTGCCAGCAGTTCCCCGGGACAGGGTGTGTTCTACGAGCAGTACTTC. Its translation: CASSSPGQGVFYEQYF. The chain links TRBV11-2 to TRBJ2-7, with TRBD1 matching over 9 bases. Germline trimming cut 6 bases from V and 3 bases from J; bases unmatched to any gene: 12. Germline lookup yields CDR1 SGHAT and CDR2 FQNNGV. The CDR3 contains 16 residues.